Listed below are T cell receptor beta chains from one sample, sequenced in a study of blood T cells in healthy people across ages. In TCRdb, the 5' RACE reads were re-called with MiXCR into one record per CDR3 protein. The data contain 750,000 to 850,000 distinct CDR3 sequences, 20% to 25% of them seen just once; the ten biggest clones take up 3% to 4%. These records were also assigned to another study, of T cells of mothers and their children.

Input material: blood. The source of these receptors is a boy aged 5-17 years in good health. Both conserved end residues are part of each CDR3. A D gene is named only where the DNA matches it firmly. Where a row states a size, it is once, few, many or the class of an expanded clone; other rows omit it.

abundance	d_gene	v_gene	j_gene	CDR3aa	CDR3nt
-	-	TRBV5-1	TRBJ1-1	CASSLAGVAEAFF	TGCGCCAGCAGCTTGGCAGGGGTGGCTGAAGCTTTCTTT
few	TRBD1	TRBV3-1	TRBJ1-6	CASSDRAISPLHF	TGTGCCAGCTCGGACAGGGCGATTTCACCCCTCCACTTT
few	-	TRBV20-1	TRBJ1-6	CSAPRLGKGYNSPLHF	TGCAGTGCTCCGCGACTGGGGAAAGGGTATAATTCACCCCTCCACTTT
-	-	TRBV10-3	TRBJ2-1	CATATSSYNEQFF	TGTGCCACCGCCACAAGCTCCTACAATGAGCAGTTCTTC
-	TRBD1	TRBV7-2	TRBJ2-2	CASTLGDRVVGELFF	TGTGCCAGCACCCTGGGGGACAGGGTGGTCGGAGAGCTGTTTTTT
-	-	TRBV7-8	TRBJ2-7	CASSLATTGNSYEQYF	TGTGCCAGCAGCTTAGCGACCACAGGAAACTCCTACGAGCAGTACTTC
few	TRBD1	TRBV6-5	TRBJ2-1	CASSSPTGVGIYEQFF	TGTGCCAGCAGTTCCCCGACAGGGGTTGGGATCTATGAGCAGTTCTTC
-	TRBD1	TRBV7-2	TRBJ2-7	CASSLSAGGVNYEQYF	TGTGCCAGCAGCTTATCGGCAGGGGGTGTCAACTACGAGCAGTACTTC
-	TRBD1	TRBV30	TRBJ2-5	CAWSVGTGVETQYF	TGTGCCTGGAGTGTTGGGACAGGAGTGGAGACCCAGTACTTC
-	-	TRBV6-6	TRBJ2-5	CASIAGIQETQYF	TGTGCCAGCATAGCAGGGATCCAAGAGACCCAGTACTTC
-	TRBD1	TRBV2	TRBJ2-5	CASSEATGKETQYF	TGTGCCAGCAGTGAAGCGACAGGGAAAGAGACCCAGTACTTC